The rows below give T cell receptor beta chains drawn from one sample of a study of blood T cell repertoires in COVID-19. Repertoires were generated with immunoSEQ multiplex PCR, while TCRdb's copy carries only in-frame clones and drops some. The table includes about 130,000 clones, about 85% detected once. Sequenced: peripheral blood. Receptors originate from a woman aged 80 or over with acute or convalescent COVID-19. The CDR3 runs from the conserved cysteine through the conserved F or W. The D gene is left open where the match is weak. Size is omitted from some rows. Given values are once, few, many or a class for expanded clones.

V	size	J	D	CDR3	DNA
TRBV18	-	TRBJ1-4	-	CASSPQENEKLFF	TGTGCCAGCTCACCTCAGGAAAATGAAAAACTGTTTTTT
TRBV7-3	-	TRBJ2-1	TRBD2	CACRGASGGRNEQFF	TGTGCCTGTCGGGGTGCGAGCGGGGGCCGCAATGAGCAGTTCTTC
TRBV19	-	TRBJ2-7	-	CASSIEGRSYEQYF	TGTGCCAGTAGTATAGAGGGCAGGTCCTACGAGCAGTACTTC
TRBV27	-	TRBJ2-3	-	CASNQGHRTDTQYF	TGTGCCAGCAATCAGGGACACCGCACAGATACGCAGTATTTT
TRBV7-9	once	TRBJ1-2	-	CASSLLTMGYTF	TGTGCCAGCAGCTTACTAACTATGGGCTACACCTTC
TRBV7-2	few	TRBJ1-3	-	CASSGSSGNTIYF	TGTGCCAGCAGCGGCAGCTCTGGAAACACCATATATTTT
TRBV6-5	-	TRBJ1-2	-	CASSYSRGGYTF	TGTGCCAGCAGTTACTCAAGGGGTGGCTACACCTTC
TRBV19	-	TRBJ2-6	-	CASSLGQSGANVLTF	TGTGCCAGTAGTCTTGGACAGTCCGGGGCCAACGTCCTGACTTTC
TRBV7-9	-	TRBJ1-1	-	CASSLGGGAGMHTEAFF	TGTGCCAGCAGTTTGGGTGGGGGGGCTGGTATGCACACTGAAGCTTTCTTT
TRBV18	-	TRBJ2-1	TRBD1	CASSRPGQGLNEQFF	TGTGCCAGCTCACGGCCGGGACAGGGGCTCAATGAGCAGTTCTTC
TRBV27	-	TRBJ1-4	TRBD1	CASSTPTGTNEKLFF	TGTGCCAGCAGTACGCCGACAGGGACTAATGAAAAACTGTTTTTT
TRBV7-9	few	TRBJ1-2	TRBD1	CASSSLQGIYGYTF	TGTGCCAGCAGCTCGCTACAGGGGATCTATGGCTACACCTTC
TRBV11-3	-	TRBJ1-1	-	CASSSGGDTEAFF	TGTGCCAGCAGCTCGGGGGGGGACACTGAAGCTTTCTTT
TRBV6-1	-	TRBJ1-4	-	CASSDMGLSEKLFF	TGTGCCAGCAGTGATATGGGCCTGTCTGAAAAACTGTTTTTT
TRBV10-3	-	TRBJ1-2	TRBD1	CAISEPPGTGANYGYTF	TGTGCCATCAGTGAGCCCCCGGGGACAGGAGCTAACTATGGCTACACCTTC
TRBV2	-	TRBJ1-5	-	CASSGVQGGQPQHF	TGTGCCAGCAGTGGTGTACAAGGGGGACAGCCCCAGCATTTT
TRBV6-5	-	TRBJ1-2	-	CASTLDRLAYYGYTF	TGTGCCAGCACGTTGGACAGACTGGCTTACTATGGCTACACCTTC
TRBV24-1	-	TRBJ1-2	-	CATSESGFYGYTF	TGTGCCACCAGTGAGTCAGGGTTCTATGGCTACACCTTC
TRBV4-2	-	TRBJ2-7	-	CASSPTTSSAFLYEQYF	TGTGCCAGCAGCCCAACAACTTCTAGCGCCTTCCTCTACGAGCAGTACTTC
TRBV5-1	-	TRBJ1-1	-	CASSLAGSGTRGEAFF	TGCGCCAGCAGCTTGGCCGGATCCGGGACAAGGGGTGAAGCTTTCTTT
TRBV7-3	-	TRBJ1-2	-	CASSNYRKHGYTF	TGTGCCAGCAGCAATTACAGGAAGCATGGCTACACCTTC
TRBV5-1	once	TRBJ1-6	-	CASSSTGGQTYSPLHF	TGCGCCAGCAGCTCTACTGGGGGACAAACGTACTCACCCCTCCACTTT
TRBV6-1	-	TRBJ1-1	-	CASSEPRLVTEAFF	TGTGCCAGCAGTGAACCACGGTTGGTCACTGAAGCTTTCTTT
TRBV9	-	TRBJ2-1	TRBD1	CASSVDGFGTANSYNEQFF	TGTGCCAGCAGCGTAGACGGTTTCGGGACAGCTAACTCCTACAATGAGCAGTTCTTC
TRBV2	-	TRBJ1-3	-	CASSASGSSGNTIYF	TGTGCCAGCAGTGCTTCGGGGAGCTCTGGAAACACCATATATTTT
TRBV11-1	-	TRBJ1-1	-	CASSLTRGNTEAFF	TGTGCCAGCAGCTTAACGCGTGGGAACACTGAAGCTTTCTTT
TRBV10-3	-	TRBJ1-2	-	CAISVGSYGYTF	TGTGCCATCAGTGTAGGGAGCTATGGCTACACCTTC
TRBV6-5	-	TRBJ2-1	-	CASRKHRTHFNEQFF	TGTGCCAGCAGAAAGCACAGGACCCATTTCAATGAGCAGTTCTTC
TRBV7-9	-	TRBJ1-1	-	CASSPGGNTEAFF	TGTGCCAGCAGTCCCGGGGGGAACACTGAAGCTTTCTTT
TRBV10-2	-	TRBJ2-1	TRBD2	CASSHQGLLLFF	TGCGCCAGCAGTCACCAGGGACTACTTTTGTTCTTC
TRBV5-1	few	TRBJ1-2	TRBD1	CASSGPGQGVEDYTF	TGCGCCAGCAGCGGCCCGGGACAGGGAGTAGAGGACTACACCTTC
TRBV5-1	few	TRBJ1-6	-	CASSLDPGRGPNSPLHF	TGCGCCAGCAGCTTGGATCCGGGTAGGGGCCCGAATTCACCCCTCCACTTT
TRBV7-2	-	TRBJ2-7	TRBD2	CASSSGGRYEQYF	TGTGCCAGCAGCTCCGGGGGGAGGTACGAGCAGTACTTC
TRBV6-2/TRBV6-3	-	TRBJ2-3	TRBD2	CASSYGRTSGSDTQYF	TGTGCCAGCAGTTACGGCAGGACTAGCGGGTCCGATACGCAGTATTTT
TRBV7-2	-	TRBJ1-1	TRBD1	CASSYKQGALGTEAFF	TGTGCCAGCAGCTATAAACAGGGGGCGCTGGGCACTGAAGCTTTCTTT
TRBV5-6	-	TRBJ2-7	TRBD2	CASSNEASGVHEQYF	TGTGCCAGCAGCAATGAAGCTAGCGGGGTTCACGAGCAGTACTTC
TRBV28	-	TRBJ1-2	TRBD1	CASRAGTGTRGYTF	TGTGCCAGCAGAGCCGGGACAGGGACTCGGGGCTACACCTTC
TRBV5-1	-	TRBJ1-6	-	CASKLSVLSPLHF	TGCGCCAGCAAATTGTCGGTTCTTTCACCCCTCCACTTT
TRBV7-6	-	TRBJ1-3	TRBD1	CASTPFRQGKGGGNTIYF	TGTGCCAGCACCCCCTTTCGACAGGGGAAGGGTGGTGGAAACACCATATATTTT
TRBV12-2	-	TRBJ2-1	-	CASRLVCARATYNEQFF	TGTGCAAGTCGCTTAGTTTGCGCCCGTGCCACCTACAATGAGCAGTTCTTC
TRBV28	once	TRBJ1-2	TRBD1	CASNQQGVDGYTF	TGTGCCAGCAACCAACAGGGGGTGGATGGCTACACCTTC
TRBV29-1	-	TRBJ2-5	TRBD1	CSARDGQGWETQYF	TGCAGCGCCCGAGATGGACAGGGGTGGGAGACCCAGTACTTC
TRBV12-3/TRBV12-4	-	TRBJ1-1	TRBD1	CASSRQGGTEAFF	TGTGCCAGCAGCCGCCAGGGGGGAACTGAAGCTTTCTTT
TRBV5-4	-	TRBJ1-1	TRBD1	CASSTQTGGYTEAFF	TGTGCCAGCAGCACACAGACAGGGGGGTACACTGAAGCTTTCTTT
TRBV24-1	once	TRBJ2-5	TRBD1	CATSDQHRGTWTQYF	TGTGCCACCAGTGACCAACACAGGGGAACGTGGACCCAGTACTTC
TRBV6-5	-	TRBJ1-5	-	CASGAGWDQPQHF	TGTGCCAGCGGGGCAGGGTGGGATCAGCCCCAGCATTTT
TRBV2	-	TRBJ2-2	-	CASSNFATGELFF	TGTGCCAGCAGTAACTTCGCAACCGGGGAGCTGTTTTTT
TRBV5-4	-	TRBJ1-6	TRBD1	CASSLQGPQNSPLHF	TGTGCCAGCAGCTTACAGGGGCCCCAAAATTCACCCCTCCACTTT
TRBV10-3	-	TRBJ2-5	-	CATGEQGQETQYF	TGTGCCACCGGCGAACAGGGACAAGAGACCCAGTACTTC